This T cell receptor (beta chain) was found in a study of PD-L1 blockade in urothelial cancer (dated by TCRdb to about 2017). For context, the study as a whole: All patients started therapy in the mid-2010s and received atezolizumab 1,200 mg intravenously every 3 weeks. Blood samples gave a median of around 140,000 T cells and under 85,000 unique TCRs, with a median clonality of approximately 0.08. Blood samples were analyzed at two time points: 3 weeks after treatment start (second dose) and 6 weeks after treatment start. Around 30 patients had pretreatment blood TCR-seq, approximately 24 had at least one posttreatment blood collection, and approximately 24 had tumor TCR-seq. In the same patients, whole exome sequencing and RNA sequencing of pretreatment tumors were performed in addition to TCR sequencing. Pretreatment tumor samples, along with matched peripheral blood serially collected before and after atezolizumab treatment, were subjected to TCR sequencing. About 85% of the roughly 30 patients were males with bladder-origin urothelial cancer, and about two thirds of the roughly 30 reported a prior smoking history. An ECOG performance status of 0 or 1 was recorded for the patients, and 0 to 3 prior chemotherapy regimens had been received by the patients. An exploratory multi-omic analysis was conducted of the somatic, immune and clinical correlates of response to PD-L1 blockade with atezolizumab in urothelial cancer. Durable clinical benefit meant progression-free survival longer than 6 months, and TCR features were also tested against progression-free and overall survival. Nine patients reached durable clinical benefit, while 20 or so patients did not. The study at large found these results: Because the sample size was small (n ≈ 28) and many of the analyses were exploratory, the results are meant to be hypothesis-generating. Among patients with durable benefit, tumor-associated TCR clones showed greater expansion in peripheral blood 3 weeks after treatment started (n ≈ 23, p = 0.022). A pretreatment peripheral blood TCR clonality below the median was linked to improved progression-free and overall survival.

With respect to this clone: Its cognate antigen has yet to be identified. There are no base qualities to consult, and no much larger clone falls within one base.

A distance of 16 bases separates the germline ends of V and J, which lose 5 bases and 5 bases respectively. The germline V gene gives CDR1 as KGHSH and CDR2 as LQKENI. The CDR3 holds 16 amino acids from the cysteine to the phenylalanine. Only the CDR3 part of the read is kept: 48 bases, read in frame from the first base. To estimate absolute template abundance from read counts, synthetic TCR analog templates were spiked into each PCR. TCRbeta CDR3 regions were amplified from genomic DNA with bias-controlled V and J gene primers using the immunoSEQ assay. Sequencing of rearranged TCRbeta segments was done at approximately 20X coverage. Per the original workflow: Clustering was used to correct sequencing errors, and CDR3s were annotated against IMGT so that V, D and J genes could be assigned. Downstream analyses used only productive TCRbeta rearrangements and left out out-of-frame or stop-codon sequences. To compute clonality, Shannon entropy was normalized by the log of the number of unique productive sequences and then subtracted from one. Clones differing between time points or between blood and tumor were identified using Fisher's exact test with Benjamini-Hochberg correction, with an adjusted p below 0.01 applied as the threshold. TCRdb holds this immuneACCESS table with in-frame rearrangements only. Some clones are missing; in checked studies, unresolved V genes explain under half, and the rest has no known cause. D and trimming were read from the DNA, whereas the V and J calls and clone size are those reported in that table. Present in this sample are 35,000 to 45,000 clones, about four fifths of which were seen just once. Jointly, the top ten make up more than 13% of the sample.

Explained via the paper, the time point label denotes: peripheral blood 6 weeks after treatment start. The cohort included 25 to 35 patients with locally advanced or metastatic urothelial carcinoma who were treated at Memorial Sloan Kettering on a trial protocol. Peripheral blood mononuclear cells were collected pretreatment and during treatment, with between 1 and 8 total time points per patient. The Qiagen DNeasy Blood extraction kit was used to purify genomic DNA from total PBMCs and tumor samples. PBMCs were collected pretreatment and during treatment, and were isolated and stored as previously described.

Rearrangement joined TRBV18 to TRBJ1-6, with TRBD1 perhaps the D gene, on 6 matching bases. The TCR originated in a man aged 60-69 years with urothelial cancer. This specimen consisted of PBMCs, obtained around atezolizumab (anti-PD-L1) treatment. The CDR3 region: CASSGDMVKDNSPLHF. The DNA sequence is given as TGTGCCAGCTCAGGGGACATGGTGAAGGATAATTCACCCCTCCACTTT.